This TCR beta chain derives from a study of control samples from healthy donors and cancer patients (dated by TCRdb to 2018 to 2020). Concerning this clone: Its binding antigen is unknown. Base qualities are not provided; no much larger clone lies one nucleotide away.

The CDR3 goes from the cysteine to the phenylalanine over 11 residues. The read is trimmed to its CDR3 DNA, 33 bases read in frame from base 1. V trim: 4 bases; J trim: 11 bases; unmatched bases: 4. CDR1 and CDR2, per the germline V gene, are SNHLY and FYNNEI. The library was generated by the immunoSEQ multiplex PCR assay. Imported from immuneACCESS, the table was reduced by TCRdb to in-frame sequences with V and J called. These copies leave out some clones; in studies compared against another copy, an unresolved V gene accounts for under half, and the cause of the remainder is not known. This sample has approximately 120,000 clones in its table, and 90% of those were observed once. The leading ten clones occupy 4.4% of the sample.

The sequence joins TRBV2 to TRBJ1-1; 7 bases in the middle match TRBD1. The sequence derives from a human donor in good health. The donor label of this sample is uncertain. Input material: blood. The bases read TGTGCCAGCAGTGTAAACAGGGGTGCTTTCTTT. Translated, it gives CASSVNRGAFF.